Presented here are 9 T cell receptor beta chains from one specimen sequenced in a study of cytomegalovirus exposure and HLA in healthy donors. Libraries were prepared by immunoSEQ multiplex PCR; TCRdb keeps only in-frame clonotypes and omits some of them. The sample lists about 140,000 clones; roughly four fifths were seen once. The source material was PBMCs. The receptor set was obtained from a man in his thirties or forties in good health and CMV-seropositive.

The chain links TRBV15 to TRBJ2-1; D may be TRBD1 (6 bases). The V end was cut by 5 bases, the J end by 4 bases, with 15 bases between. The germline gives CDR1 LNHNV, CDR2 YYDKDF (reference sequence). This CDR3 contains 15 residues. The DNA of the CDR3 is TGTGCCACCAGCGCTCGAAGGGACATTTACAATGAGCAGTTCTTC. Translation: CATSARRDIYNEQFF.

This chain links TRBV6-1 with TRBJ1-1, with D unclear. The ends were cut back, 5 bases at V and 2 bases at J, with 3 bases in the middle. Per germline, CDR1 MNHNS and CDR2 SASEGT. The CDR3 has 11 amino acids. The CDR3 here is CASSSNTEAFF. CDR3 bases: TGTGCCAGCAGTTCTAACACTGAAGCTTTCTTT.

The V and J genes are TRBV9 and TRBJ2-2; no reliable D call. This CDR3 is built from 12 residues. Germline loops: CDR1 SGDLS, CDR2 YYNGEE. V was pared by 4 bases and J by 7 bases, with 8 bases between. The CDR3 DNA reads TGTGCCAGCAGCTTCCCGGGCGGGGAGCTGTTTTTT. This codes for CASSFPGGELFF. The full variable domain, its missing parts supplied by reference TRBV9 and TRBJ2-2, is DSGVTQTPKHLITATGQRVTLRCSPRSGDLSVYWYQQSLDQGLQFLIQYYNGEERAKGNILERFSAQQFPDLHSELNLSSLELGDSALYFCASSFPGGELFFGEGSRLTVL.

This chain links TRBV23-1 with TRBJ1-5, with D possibly matching TRBD1 (5 bases). TRBV23-1 is identified as an open reading frame with a role that is uncertain. The CDR3 contains 14 residues. V was shortened by 10 bases and J by 5 bases, with 18 bases between the two germline ends. CDR3 loop: CANQLGGNYQPQHF. As DNA, the CDR3 is TGCGCCAACCAGCTCGGGGGGAATTATCAGCCCCAGCATTTT.

This clone has at least ten counts. The rearrangement uses TRBV2 and TRBJ1-5, with unresolved D. V was cut by 6 bases and J by 5 bases, with 11 bases left in between. The CDR3 is made up of 13 amino acids. Germline CDR1 is SNHLY and CDR2 is FYNNEI. The CDR3 spells CASSLGRDQPQHF. The DNA for the CDR3 is TGTGCCAGCAGCCTTGGGAGGGATCAGCCCCAGCATTTT.

The rearrangement links TRBV15 to TRBJ1-4; 7 bases fit TRBD1. J gave up 8 bases and V 4 bases, and 10 bases lay outside the gene matches. This CDR3 spans 15 amino acids. Germline CDR1 LNHNV, CDR2 YYDKDF (reference sequence). CDR3 region: CATSTRTGDGEKLFF. For the CDR3, the DNA is TGTGCCACCAGCACCAGGACAGGAGATGGGGAAAAACTGTTTTTT.

This chain connects TRBV30 to TRBJ1-5; D is perhaps TRBD1 (5 bases). CDR1 and CDR2 from the germline V gene are GTSNPN and SVGIG (reference sequence). Trimming cost V 0 bases and J 4 bases, with 10 bases left between them. The length of the CDR3 is 14 residues. CDR3 amino acids: CAWSVRGYNQPQHF. The CDR3 DNA reads as TGTGCCTGGAGTGTACGGGGGTATAATCAGCCCCAGCATTTT.

The chain employs TRBV9 and TRBJ2-7, with TRBD2 matching over 10 bases. This CDR3 has 15 amino acids. Germline lookup yields CDR1 SGDLS and CDR2 YYNGEE. The V segment lost 1 base and the J segment 2 bases; nucleotides outside the gene matches: 3. This CDR3 is CASSVSSGGPYEQYF. The CDR3 region has the DNA TGTGCCAGCAGCGTATCTAGCGGGGGCCCCTACGAGCAGTACTTC.

Here the CDR3 reads CASSSGVIGNTIYF. The CDR3 DNA is TGTGCCAGCAGCTCAGGGGTGATTGGAAACACCATATATTTT. The rearrangement joins TRBV7-8 to TRBJ1-3; TRBD1 is a possible D gene (6 bases). Germline V gene lookup returns CDR1 SGHVS and CDR2 FQNEAQ. This CDR3 region has 14 residues. V was pared by 4 bases and J by 3 bases, with 10 bases between.